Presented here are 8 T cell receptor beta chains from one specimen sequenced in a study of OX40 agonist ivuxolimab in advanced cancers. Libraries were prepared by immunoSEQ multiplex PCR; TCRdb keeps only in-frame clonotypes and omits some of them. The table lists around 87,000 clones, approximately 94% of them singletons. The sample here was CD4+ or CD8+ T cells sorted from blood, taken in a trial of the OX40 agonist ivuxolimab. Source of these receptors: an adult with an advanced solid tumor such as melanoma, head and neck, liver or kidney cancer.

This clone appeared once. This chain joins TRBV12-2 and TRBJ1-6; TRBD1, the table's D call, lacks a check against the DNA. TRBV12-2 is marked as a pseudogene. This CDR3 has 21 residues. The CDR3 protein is CASRLAIALLRDRFFNSPLHF. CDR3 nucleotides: TGTGCAAGTCGCTTAGCGATAGCACTTCTCCGGGACAGGTTTTTTAATTCACCCCTCCACTTT.

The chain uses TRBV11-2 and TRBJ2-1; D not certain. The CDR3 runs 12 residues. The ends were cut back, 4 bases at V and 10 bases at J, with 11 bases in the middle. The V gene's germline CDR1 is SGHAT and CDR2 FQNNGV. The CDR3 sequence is CASSSPRGEQFF. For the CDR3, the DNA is TGTGCCAGCAGCTCGCCTAGAGGAGAGCAGTTCTTC.

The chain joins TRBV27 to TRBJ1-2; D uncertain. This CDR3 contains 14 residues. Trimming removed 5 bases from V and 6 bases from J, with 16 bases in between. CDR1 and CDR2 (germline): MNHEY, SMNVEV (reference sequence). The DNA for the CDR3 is TGTGCCAGCAGTCCACGGGCCTCGAGGGATGGCTACACCTTC. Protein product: CASSPRASRDGYTF.

CDR3 nucleotide sequence: TGTGCCAGCAGAGATGGGACAGGGGACCCCTACGAGCAGTACTTC. Amino acids: CASRDGTGDPYEQYF. The chain is built from TRBV28 and TRBJ2-7, with 10 bases aligning to TRBD1. V dropped 6 bases and J dropped 2; count of bases not matched to a gene: 7. Germline CDR1 is MDHEN and CDR2 is SYDVKM. The CDR3 consists of 15 residues. The full variable domain, in which reference TRBV28 and TRBJ2-7 provide the parts outside the CDR3, is DVKVTQSSRYLVKRTGEKVFLECVQDMDHENMFWYRQDPGLGLRLIYFSYDVKMKEKGDIPEGYSVSREKKERFSLILESASTNQTSMYLCASRDGTGDPYEQYFGPGTRLTVT.

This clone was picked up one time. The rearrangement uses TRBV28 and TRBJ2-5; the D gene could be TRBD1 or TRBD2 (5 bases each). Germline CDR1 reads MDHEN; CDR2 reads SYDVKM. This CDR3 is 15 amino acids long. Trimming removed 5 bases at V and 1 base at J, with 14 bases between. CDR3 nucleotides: TGTGCCAGCAGTCAAGCCCGGGACGTCCAAGAGACCCAGTACTTC. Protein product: CASSQARDVQETQYF.

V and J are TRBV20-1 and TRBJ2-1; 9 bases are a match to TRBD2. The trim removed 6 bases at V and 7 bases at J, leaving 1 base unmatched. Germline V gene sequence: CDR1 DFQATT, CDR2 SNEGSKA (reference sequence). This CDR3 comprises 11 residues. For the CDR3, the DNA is TGCAGTGCGCTAGCGGGAAATGAGCAGTTCTTC. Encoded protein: CSALAGNEQFF.

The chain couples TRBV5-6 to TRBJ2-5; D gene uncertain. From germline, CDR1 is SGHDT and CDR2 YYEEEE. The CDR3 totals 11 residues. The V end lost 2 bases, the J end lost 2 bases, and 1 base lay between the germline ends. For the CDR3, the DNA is TGTGCCAGCAGCTTTCAAGAGACCCAGTACTTC. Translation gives CASSFQETQYF.

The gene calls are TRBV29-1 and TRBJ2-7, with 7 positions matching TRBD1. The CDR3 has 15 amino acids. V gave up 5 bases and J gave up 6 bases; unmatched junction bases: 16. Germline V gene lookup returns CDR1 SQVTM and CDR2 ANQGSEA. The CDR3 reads CSVKKEDRPLTEQYF. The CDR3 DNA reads TGCAGCGTTAAAAAAGAGGACAGGCCCCTCACCGAGCAGTACTTC.